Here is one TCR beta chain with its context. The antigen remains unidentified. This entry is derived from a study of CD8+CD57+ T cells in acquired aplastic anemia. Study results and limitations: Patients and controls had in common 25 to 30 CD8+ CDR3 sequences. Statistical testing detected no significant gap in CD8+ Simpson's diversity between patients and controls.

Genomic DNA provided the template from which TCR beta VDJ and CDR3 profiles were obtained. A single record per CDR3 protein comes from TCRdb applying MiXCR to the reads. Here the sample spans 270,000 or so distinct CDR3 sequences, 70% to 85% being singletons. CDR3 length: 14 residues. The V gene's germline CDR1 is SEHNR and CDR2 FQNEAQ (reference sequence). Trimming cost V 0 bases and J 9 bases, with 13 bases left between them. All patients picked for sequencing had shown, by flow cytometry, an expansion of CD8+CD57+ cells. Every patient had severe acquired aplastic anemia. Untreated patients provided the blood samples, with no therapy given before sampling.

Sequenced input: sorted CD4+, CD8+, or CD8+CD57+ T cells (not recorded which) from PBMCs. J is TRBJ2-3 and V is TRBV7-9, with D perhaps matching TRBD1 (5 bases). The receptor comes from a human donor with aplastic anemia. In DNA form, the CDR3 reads TGTGCCAGCAGCTTAGCGTCAGGGCGCGAGACGCAGTATTTT. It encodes CASSLASGRETQYF.